One and the same sample provided the 5 T cell receptor beta chains below, sequenced in a study of blood T cell repertoires in COVID-19. Profiling relied on immunoSEQ multiplex PCR, and the TCRdb table lists in-frame clones only, not all of them. Of around 280,000 clones in the sample, roughly 86% were seen once. The sample consisted of peripheral blood. The origin of the receptors is a woman aged 25 to 39 with COVID-19, enrolled during active disease.

V is TRBV6-5 and J is TRBJ1-1, with D uncertain. Germline assignment: CDR1 MNHEY and CDR2 SVGAGI. CDR3 length: 13 residues. V was trimmed by 2 bases and J by 1 base, leaving 5 bases between them. The CDR3 loop reads CASSYISNTEAFF. The DNA of the CDR3 is TGTGCCAGCAGTTACATCTCGAACACTGAAGCTTTCTTT.

This sequence joins TRBV28 and TRBJ1-1, with D possibly matching TRBD1 (5 bases). This CDR3 comprises 14 residues. Deletions cut 6 bases from V and 4 bases from J, with 15 bases between. Per germline, CDR1 MDHEN and CDR2 SYDVKM. CDR3 DNA sequence: TGTGCCAGCAGCTTAGACACAGGTACCACTGAAGCTTTCTTT. Translated, it gives CASSLDTGTTEAFF.

In this sample, this clone turned up a few times. The chain employs TRBV5-4 and TRBJ2-7; no definite D call. This CDR3 region has 14 residues. The germline V gene encodes CDR1 SGHNT and CDR2 YYREEE (reference sequence). With 6 bases removed from V and 0 bases from J, the gap between germline ends came to 13 bases. The CDR3: CASNMRGSSYEQYF. CDR3 nucleotides: TGTGCCAGCAATATGCGAGGTAGCTCCTACGAGCAGTACTTC.

The V call is TRBV28, the J call TRBJ2-3, with D uncertain. With 2 bases removed from V and 3 bases from J, the gap between germline ends came to 3 bases. CDR1 MDHEN and CDR2 SYDVKM come from the germline V gene. The CDR3 is made up of 12 amino acids. CDR3 loop: CASSLRTDTQYF. CDR3 sequence (DNA): TGTGCCAGCAGTTTACGTACAGATACGCAGTATTTT.

The genes are TRBV3-1 (or the pseudogene TRBV3-2) and TRBJ1-2, with 11 positions matching TRBD1. Germline V gene lookup returns CDR1 LGHDT and CDR2 YNNKEL (reference sequence). This CDR3 region has 14 residues. Losses at the gene ends were 4 bases for V and 5 bases for J; bases not matched to a gene: 3. For the CDR3, the DNA is TGTGCCAGCAGCCCTGGGACAGGGGGGTATGGCTACACCTTC. Its protein is CASSPGTGGYGYTF.